A single sample is the source of the 32 T cell receptor beta chains below, sequenced in a study of identical twins (dated by TCRdb to 2015 to 2016). Library creation used 5' RACE. Sequenced using an Illumina HiSeq 2000. TCRdb handled the public reads itself, with Q25 trimming in fastp and clone calling in MiXCR, and kept productive beta chains. Identical CDR3 protein sequences are pooled into one entry, listed with their most common genes and DNA. The sample table lists about 690,000 distinct CDR3 sequences, 21% of them with a count of one. The ten biggest clones cover roughly 4% of the sample. The sample was also reused in another study, on T cells expressing NK-cell markers.

The material sequenced was PBMCs. The receptors stem from a woman under 30 in good health.

This sequence joins TRBV29-1 and TRBJ2-5, with 9 bases fitting TRBD2. J was trimmed by 5 bases and V by 6 bases; bases with no gene match: 10. CDR1 is SQVTM and CDR2 is ANQGSEA in the germline V gene. The CDR3 has 14 amino acids. The CDR3 DNA reads TGCAGCGTGACGGTAGCGGGAGCGAGGGAGACCCAGTACTTC. This gives the protein CSVTVAGARETQYF.

CDR3 nucleotides: TGCAGTGTAATTGGGACAGGGAGCGTGGCGAGCACAGATACGCAGTATTTT. Translation gives CSVIGTGSVASTDTQYF. The J gene is TRBJ2-3, the V gene TRBV20-1, with 9 bases matching TRBD1. The CDR3 runs to 17 residues. The junction had 14 bases not matched to a gene; V was cut back by 7 bases and J by 0 bases. Germline CDR1 and CDR2: DFQATT and SNEGSKA (reference sequence).

This clonotype was counted between two and nine times. The chain is built from TRBV9 and TRBJ2-1, with 13 bases aligning to TRBD2. CDR1 and CDR2 (germline): SGDLS, YYNGEE. The length of the CDR3 is 15 residues. J gave up 8 bases and V 4 bases, and 6 bases lay outside the gene matches. DNA for the CDR3: TGTGCCAGCAGCACCCAGACTAGCGGGAGGCATGAGCAGTTCTTC. This encodes CASSTQTSGRHEQFF.

This clonotype turned up a few times. The V call is TRBV12-3 or TRBV12-4, the J call TRBJ1-1; no reliable D call. There are 10 residues in the CDR3. Trimming removed 4 bases from V and 9 bases from J, with 6 bases in between. CDR3 protein: CASSSSQAFF. The CDR3 DNA reads as TGTGCCAGCAGTTCCTCCCAAGCTTTCTTT.

In this sample, this clonotype turned up once. The V call is TRBV5-1, the J call TRBJ2-1; 7 nucleotides line up with TRBD2. CDR3 length: 13 residues. The germline CDR1 and CDR2 sequences are SGHRS and YFSETQ. Losses at the gene ends were 7 bases for V and 2 bases for J; bases not matched to a gene: 3. The CDR3 is CASGGGTYNEQFF. The DNA of the CDR3 is TGCGCCAGCGGGGGGGGGACCTACAATGAGCAGTTCTTC.

The chain couples TRBV10-3 to TRBJ1-2; possibly TRBD1 for D (5 bases). The CDR3 has 14 amino acids. Trimming removed 6 bases from V and 4 bases from J, with 15 bases in between. Germline V gene lookup returns CDR1 ENHRY and CDR2 SYGVKD. This CDR3 is CAIRPQGSLYGYTF. The DNA for the CDR3 is TGTGCCATCAGACCCCAGGGCTCCCTCTATGGCTACACCTTC.

The chain joins TRBV6-2 or TRBV6-3 to TRBJ2-7; possible D gene TRBD2, 6 bases. This CDR3 has 16 residues. Germline V gene data show CDR1 as MNHEY and CDR2 as SVGEGT. Trimming took 5 bases from V and 1 from J, leaving 18 bases between them. For the CDR3, the DNA is TGTGCCAGCAGTGACCCGGGAAGTAGCGGATCCTACGAGCAGTACTTC. Protein: CASSDPGSSGSYEQYF.

This clonotype was picked up many times. The chain carries TRBV6-2 or TRBV6-3 and TRBJ2-4; the D gene is possibly TRBD1 (5 bases). Looked up from germline, CDR1 is MNHEY and CDR2 is SVGEGT. CDR3 length: 14 residues. Trimming pared 0 bases from V and 6 bases from J, leaving 9 bases between. CDR3 sequence: CASSYSRQLNIQYF. CDR3 sequence (DNA): TGTGCCAGCAGTTACTCCCGACAGCTAAACATTCAGTACTTC.

The rearrangement uses TRBV29-1 and TRBJ1-2; possibly TRBD1 for D (6 bases). V was pared by 6 bases and J by 4 bases, with 15 bases between. Germline V lookup: CDR1 SQVTM, CDR2 ANQGSEA. This CDR3 spans 13 amino acids. The CDR3 sequence: CSVAPGHGYGYTF. CDR3 nucleotides: TGCAGCGTAGCGCCGGGACATGGCTATGGCTACACCTTC.

CDR3 nucleotide sequence: TGTGCCAGCAGTTACCCGGGGACCCAGGAGGCTTTCTTT. It translates to CASSYPGTQEAFF. This chain links TRBV6-5 with TRBJ1-1; D perhaps matches TRBD1 (5 bases). The CDR3 is made up of 13 amino acids. V was pared by 2 bases and J by 11 bases, with 15 bases between. Germline-derived CDR1 and CDR2 are MNHEY and SVGAGI.

This clonotype was seen only once. V and J are TRBV4-1 and TRBJ1-1, with D perhaps TRBD1 (6 bases). V shed 6 bases and J shed 0 bases, with 14 bases lying between them. Germline V gene lookup returns CDR1 MGHRA and CDR2 YSYEKL. The CDR3 has 15 amino acids. Written as DNA, the CDR3 is TGCGCCAGCAGGCCACAGGGTGGCATGAACACTGAAGCTTTCTTT. Encoded protein: CASRPQGGMNTEAFF.

V is TRBV9 and J is TRBJ2-1, with 13 bases lining up with TRBD2. Trimming took 3 bases from V and 7 from J; bases not matched to a gene: 7. Per germline, CDR1 SGDLS and CDR2 YYNGEE. This CDR3 comprises 16 residues. CDR3 sequence: CASSATGTSGMNEQFF. The CDR3 coding sequence is TGTGCCAGCAGCGCCACCGGGACTAGCGGGATGAATGAGCAGTTCTTC.

This clonotype has ten or more counts. The chain has TRBV10-3 and TRBJ1-1; TRBD1 is a possible D gene (6 bases). The germline CDR1 and CDR2 sequences are ENHRY and SYGVKD. This CDR3 comprises 13 residues. V dropped 9 bases and J dropped 1 base, with 12 bases sitting between them. The CDR3 coding sequence is TGTGCCATTACCGGGACAAAGAACACTGAAGCTTTCTTT. It yields the protein CAITGTKNTEAFF.

This chain connects TRBV11-2 to TRBJ2-7, with 9 bases identical to TRBD1. The CDR3 is 15 amino acids. CDR1 and CDR2 from the germline V gene are SGHAT and FQNNGV. With V trimmed by 5 bases and J by 7 bases, 12 bases remained unmatched. CDR3 sequence: CASSTQDRGAGEQYF. CDR3 coding DNA: TGTGCCAGCAGCACCCAGGACAGGGGAGCGGGGGAGCAGTACTTC.

This rearrangement joins TRBV29-1 to TRBJ1-2; TRBD1 agrees at 7 bases. Trimming removed 1 base from V and 4 bases from J; junction bases left unmatched: 3. CDR3 size: 13 residues. CDR1 is SQVTM and CDR2 is ANQGSEA in the germline V gene. In DNA form, the CDR3 reads TGCAGCGTTGAAGGGACAGGCTTCTATGGCTACACCTTC. It encodes CSVEGTGFYGYTF.

The gene calls are TRBV7-9 and TRBJ2-1; D uncertain. This CDR3 has 13 residues. CDR1 is SEHNR, CDR2 FQNEAQ, per germline (reference sequence). V shed 7 bases and J shed 10 bases, with 17 bases lying between them. The CDR3 spells CASIDSTSGEQFF. Written as DNA, the CDR3 is TGTGCCAGCATTGACTCCACCAGTGGCGAGCAGTTCTTC.

V is TRBV10-2 and J is TRBJ2-1; 7 positions agree with TRBD2. V trimming: 8 bases; J trimming: 5 bases; junction bases outside the gene matches: 12. Germline CDR1 is WSHSY and CDR2 is SAAADI. This CDR3 contains 15 residues. Here the CDR3 reads CASGPGLPFHNEQFF. DNA for the CDR3: TGCGCCAGCGGACCGGGACTACCCTTTCACAATGAGCAGTTCTTC.

This clonotype came up a few times. J is TRBJ1-1 and V is TRBV12-3 or TRBV12-4; the match to TRBD1 covers 9 bases. Unmatched junction bases numbered 5, after V lost 7 bases and J lost 5 bases. This CDR3 has 13 amino acids. CDR3 DNA: TGTGCCAGCACTCAGACAGGGGGTACTGAAGCTTTCTTT. It encodes CASTQTGGTEAFF.

This clonotype has a handful of counts. This chain joins TRBV5-1 and TRBJ2-7; TRBD2 might be the D (6 bases). Germline V gene sequence: CDR1 SGHRS, CDR2 YFSETQ. The V and J ends lost 0 bases and 0 bases respectively, with 13 bases between them. The CDR3 is 16 residues long. The chain's CDR3 is CASSLGGTVSSYEQYF. The CDR3 DNA is TGCGCCAGCAGCTTGGGCGGGACGGTTAGCTCCTACGAGCAGTACTTC.

This clonotype was observed a handful of times. The rearrangement joins TRBV6-2 or TRBV6-3 to TRBJ2-7; 7 bases map to TRBD2. With V trimmed by 8 bases and J by 2 bases, 15 bases remained unmatched. The CDR3 runs 16 residues. Germline V gene sequence: CDR1 MNHEY, CDR2 SVGEGT. CDR3 bases: TGTGCCAGCGGCCCCGGACTAGTCGTCTCTACCTACGAGCAGTACTTC. Its translation is CASGPGLVVSTYEQYF.

This clonotype was recorded a few times. This sequence joins TRBV4-3 and TRBJ1-4; tentative D call: TRBD1 (5 bases). There are 14 residues in the CDR3. Germline CDR1 LGHNA, CDR2 YSLEER. Trimming shortened V by 4 bases and J by 8 bases, and 14 bases separated the two germline ends. Here the CDR3 DNA reads TGCGCCAGCAGCCCCCGGGACCCTGCGGAAAAACTGTTTTTT. Its protein product is CASSPRDPAEKLFF.

This clonotype has just a few counts. The rearrangement joins TRBV15 to TRBJ2-7; D gene ambiguous. Trimming stripped 5 bases from V and 6 bases from J, with 20 bases between. Germline loops: CDR1 LNHNV, CDR2 YYDKDF (reference sequence). The CDR3 is made up of 15 amino acids. The CDR3 DNA sequence: TGTGCCACCAGCCCCCTTGGCGGCTCCTACGGCGAGCAGTACTTC. It translates to CATSPLGGSYGEQYF. The whole variable domain, remainder taken from reference TRBV15 and TRBJ2-7, is DAMVIQNPRYQVTQFGKPVTLSCSQTLNHNVMYWYQQKSSQAPKLLFHYYDKDFNNEADTPDNFQSRRPNTSFCFLDIRSPGLGDTAMYLCATSPLGGSYGEQYFGPGTRLTVT.

This clonotype has just a few counts. The V call is TRBV20-1, the J call TRBJ2-3, with D possibly being TRBD2 (6 bases). The CDR3 has 16 amino acids. Trimming shortened V by 6 bases and J by 2 bases, and 21 bases separated the two germline ends. From germline, CDR1 is DFQATT and CDR2 SNEGSKA (reference sequence). The CDR3 loop reads CSAPSGVADYTDTQYF. CDR3 DNA sequence: TGCAGTGCCCCTTCAGGAGTAGCGGACTACACAGATACGCAGTATTTT.

This clonotype has just a few counts. The chain carries TRBV6-1 and TRBJ1-1; D is unclear. The V gene lost 1 base and the J gene lost 8 bases, with 14 bases spanning the gap. The CDR3 has 14 residues. Germline CDR1 reads MNHNS; CDR2 reads SASEGT. The CDR3 loop is CASSEETRSAEAFF. The CDR3, as DNA: TGTGCCAGCAGTGAAGAAACGAGGTCAGCCGAAGCTTTCTTT.

The rearrangement links TRBV29-1 to TRBJ1-1; TRBD1 might be the D (6 bases). Germline V gene lookup returns CDR1 SQVTM and CDR2 ANQGSEA. CDR3 size: 13 residues. V was trimmed by 4 bases and J by 2 bases, leaving 11 bases between them. The CDR3 spells CSVVKQGNTEAFF. The CDR3, as DNA: TGCAGCGTTGTAAAACAGGGCAACACTGAAGCTTTCTTT.

The table lists this clonotype with a few counts. This sequence joins TRBV20-1 and TRBJ1-1, with 10 bases aligning to TRBD1. The V gene's germline CDR1 is DFQATT and CDR2 SNEGSKA (reference sequence). The CDR3 has 13 residues. J lost 8 bases, V lost 3 bases, and 6 bases had no gene match. CDR3 coding DNA: TGCAGTGCTAGTAGGGGACAGGGGAGGGAAGCTTTCTTT. Its protein is CSASRGQGREAFF.

The chain uses TRBV20-1 and TRBJ2-7, with 7 bases identical to TRBD2. The CDR3 length is 14 residues. The germline gives CDR1 DFQATT, CDR2 SNEGSKA (reference sequence). V shed 0 bases and J 6 bases; nucleotides not matched to a gene: 8. The CDR3, as DNA: TGCAGTGCTAGAGATCAAACTAGCGACAGCGAGCAGTACTTC. This sequence encodes CSARDQTSDSEQYF.

V is TRBV13 and J is TRBJ1-1; D remains unclear. In germline, CDR1 is PRHDT, CDR2 FYEKMQ (reference sequence). The CDR3 runs 15 residues. The germline V and J ends were trimmed by 0 bases and 7 bases, with 15 bases remaining between them. The CDR3 loop is CASSLGKGPGIEAFF. CDR3 sequence (DNA): TGTGCCAGCAGCTTAGGCAAAGGACCCGGGATTGAAGCTTTCTTT.

The sample holds a few counts of this clonotype. J is TRBJ2-1 and V is TRBV4-1; 7 bases align to TRBD1. Losses at the gene ends were 0 bases for V and 10 bases for J; bases not matched to a gene: 0. The CDR3 totals 12 residues. In germline, CDR1 is MGHRA, CDR2 YSYEKL. The CDR3 sequence: CASSQEGGEQFF. The CDR3 nucleotides are TGCGCCAGCAGCCAAGAAGGGGGCGAGCAGTTCTTC.

The chain uses TRBV29-1 and TRBJ2-5; unclear D gene. The CDR3 extends over 12 amino acids. Trimming cost V 3 bases and J 2 bases, with 7 bases left between them. CDR1 and CDR2 (germline): SQVTM, ANQGSEA. CDR3 sequence: CSVDPVQETQYF. CDR3 bases: TGCAGCGTTGATCCTGTACAAGAGACCCAGTACTTC.

This clonotype was seen more than once but under ten times. The chain combines TRBV20-1 with TRBJ2-7; 9 nucleotides match TRBD1. This CDR3 spans 13 amino acids. V was pared by 6 bases and J by 6 bases, with 9 bases of the junction left unmatched. The germline CDR1 and CDR2 sequences are DFQATT and SNEGSKA (reference sequence). CDR3 sequence (DNA): TGCAGTGCCGTGGGGACAGGGTTAGTCGAGCAGTACTTC. Translated: CSAVGTGLVEQYF.

The chain is built from TRBV25-1 and TRBJ1-2; D is undetermined. V was shortened by 6 bases and J by 7 bases, with 9 bases between the two germline ends. From germline, CDR1 is MGHDK and CDR2 SYGVNS. The CDR3 has 11 amino acids. CDR3 sequence (DNA): TGTGCCAGCAGCCTTGGTCGTGGCTACACCTTC. This translates into CASSLGRGYTF.